This T cell receptor beta chain was found in a study of Graves' ophthalmopathy and Graves' hyperthyroidism. TCR beta CDR3 regions were amplified from RNA transcripts. Second-round multiplex PCR came after first-round RT-PCR with HTBI primers. One entry per CDR3 protein, called by TCRdb with MiXCR from the multiplex PCR reads. The sample contains about 500,000 distinct CDR3 sequences, around an eighth of which appear only once. The germline V gene has CDR1 MNHNS and CDR2 SASEGT. The CDR3 runs 10 residues. The sample was blood. The clonotype originates from a woman under 40 with Graves' ophthalmopathy. The V call is TRBV6-1, the J call TRBJ2-5; no clear D gene. CDR3 DNA sequence: TGTGCACAGACCGACGAGACCCAGTACTTC. It encodes CAQTDETQYF.